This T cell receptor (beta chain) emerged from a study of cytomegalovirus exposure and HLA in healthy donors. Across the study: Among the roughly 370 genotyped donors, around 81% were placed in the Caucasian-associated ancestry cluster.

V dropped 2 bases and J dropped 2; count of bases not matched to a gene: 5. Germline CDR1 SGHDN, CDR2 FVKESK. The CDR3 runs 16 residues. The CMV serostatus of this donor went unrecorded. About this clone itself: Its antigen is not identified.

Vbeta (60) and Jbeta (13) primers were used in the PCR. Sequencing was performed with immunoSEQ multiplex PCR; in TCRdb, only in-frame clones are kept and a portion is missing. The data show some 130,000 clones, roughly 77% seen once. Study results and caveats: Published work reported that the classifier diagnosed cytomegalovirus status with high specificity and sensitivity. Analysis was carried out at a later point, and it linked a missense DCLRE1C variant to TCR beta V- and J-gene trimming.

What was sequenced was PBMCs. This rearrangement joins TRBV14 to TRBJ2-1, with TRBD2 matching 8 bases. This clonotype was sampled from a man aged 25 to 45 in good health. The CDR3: CASSQRTSRTYNEQFF. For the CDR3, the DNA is TGTGCCAGCAGCCAACGGACTAGCAGAACCTACAATGAGCAGTTCTTC.